One sample yielded the 4 T cell receptor beta chains listed below, sequenced in a study of blood T cell repertoires in COVID-19 (dated by TCRdb to about 2020). The method behind the library was the immunoSEQ multiplex PCR assay. What TCRdb holds here is the immuneACCESS table cut down to in-frame rearrangements. Part of the clones is not present; checked against another copy, under half of the missing clones reflect an unresolved V gene, and the others are unexplained. The sample yields tens of thousands of clones; roughly 88% were counted once. The ten biggest clones cover approximately 2.9% of the sample. Specimen: peripheral blood. The receptors were sampled from a man aged 50-59 years with active COVID-19.

V is TRBV21-1 and J is TRBJ1-5; TRBD1, the D gene given by the table, was not confirmed from the DNA. TRBV21-1 is flagged as a pseudogene. The CDR3 spans 14 residues. The CDR3 reads CASSKGRGRQPQHF. The CDR3 DNA reads TGTGCCAGCAGCAAAGGGAGGGGGCGGCAGCCCCAGCATTTT.

This rearrangement joins TRBV5-1 to TRBJ2-5; 8 positions match TRBD1. CDR3 size: 15 residues. J was trimmed by 4 bases and V by 5 bases; bases with no gene match: 10. Per the germline V gene, CDR1 is SGHRS and CDR2 is YFSETQ. CDR3 protein: CASRTQGAPTETQYF. CDR3 DNA sequence: TGCGCCAGCAGGACGCAGGGGGCGCCTACAGAGACCCAGTACTTC. The variable domain in full, completed from reference TRBV5-1 and TRBJ2-5, reads KAGVTQTPRYLIKTRGQQVTLSCSPISGHRSVSWYQQTPGQGLQFLFEYFSETQRNKGNFPGRFSGRQFSNSRSEMNVSTLELGDSALYLCASRTQGAPTETQYFGPGTRLLVL.

V usage is TRBV7-9 and J usage is TRBJ2-7; 7 bases are a match to TRBD1. Trimming cost V 5 bases and J 5 bases; bases outside gene matches: 12. This CDR3 spans 15 amino acids. The V gene's germline CDR1 is SEHNR and CDR2 FQNEAQ (reference sequence). The CDR3 region is CASSTPGGLGNEQYF. The CDR3 DNA follows: TGTGCCAGCAGCACCCCAGGGGGATTGGGTAACGAGCAGTACTTC. Using reference TRBV7-9 and TRBJ2-7 for the parts outside the CDR3, the full variable domain is DTGVSQNPRHKITKRGQNVTFRCDPISEHNRLYWYRQTLGQGPEFLTYFQNEAQLEKSRLLSDRFSAERPKGSFSTLEIQRTEQGDSAMYLCASSTPGGLGNEQYFGPGTRLTVT.

V is TRBV21-1 and J is TRBJ2-2; the table's D call of TRBD1 was not tested on the DNA. TRBV21-1 is a documented pseudogene. The CDR3 is 19 residues long. CDR3 amino acids: CASSNEVTGWRLKTGELFF. The CDR3 DNA reads as TGTGCCAGCAGCAATGAGGTGACAGGGTGGCGTCTCAAGACCGGGGAGCTGTTTTTT.